Below, 4 T cell receptor beta chains from the same sample are listed, as sequenced in a study of T cells in Graves' hyperthyroidism and ophthalmopathy. The TCR beta CDR3 regions underwent amplification using RNA transcripts as the source. In the first-round RT-PCR of the TCR CDR3, the HTBI primer set was used. Each CDR3 protein gets one entry after TCRdb re-called the multiplex PCR reads with MiXCR. The sample lists approximately 200,000 distinct CDR3 sequences; around 16% were seen once. Sequenced input: blood. The receptors stem from a man in his forties with Graves' hyperthyroidism.

This clonotype was picked up many times. The chain employs TRBV20-1 and TRBJ2-1, with D perhaps TRBD1 or TRBD2 (6 bases each). This CDR3 has 16 residues. Germline CDR1 is DFQATT and CDR2 is SNEGSKA (reference sequence). V dropped 6 bases and J dropped 4 bases, with 22 bases sitting between them. In nucleotides, the CDR3 is TGCAGTGCCAACCCCGCCGGGACACTAGCTTACAATGAGCAGTTCTTC. Protein: CSANPAGTLAYNEQFF.

At least ten counts were recorded for this clonotype. This sequence joins TRBV7-2 and TRBJ1-2; a possible D gene is TRBD1 (5 bases). V was shortened by 0 bases and J by 8 bases, with 16 bases between the two germline ends. The germline gives CDR1 SGHTA, CDR2 FQGNSA. This CDR3 region has 15 residues. CDR3 sequence: CASSLAPAPWGGYTF. The DNA for the CDR3 is TGTGCCAGCAGCTTAGCCCCCGCCCCTTGGGGGGGCTACACCTTC.

This clonotype was seen more than once but under ten times. This chain uses TRBV13 with TRBJ2-7; TRBD2 agrees at 12 bases. Unmatched junction bases numbered 5, after V lost 2 bases and J lost 0 bases. Germline CDR1 PRHDT, CDR2 FYEKMQ (reference sequence). The length of the CDR3 is 17 residues. The CDR3 spells CASSLRLAGASSYEQYF. The CDR3 region has the DNA TGTGCCAGCAGCTTAAGACTAGCGGGGGCCTCCTCCTACGAGCAGTACTTC.

The table lists this clonotype with many counts. V and J are TRBV9 and TRBJ2-1; D possibly corresponds to TRBD2 (6 bases). This CDR3 comprises 16 residues. The V gene lost 0 bases and the J gene lost 0 bases, with 10 bases spanning the gap. Germline V gives CDR1 SGDLS, CDR2 YYNGEE. The CDR3, as DNA: TGTGCCAGCAGCGTAGATGCGGGGATCTCCTACAATGAGCAGTTCTTC. The encoded protein is CASSVDAGISYNEQFF.